This entry lists 10 T cell receptor beta chains sequenced from one sample in a study of cytotoxic CD8 clonotypes in ibrutinib-treated CLL (dated by TCRdb to the early 2020s). Read against the paper, the sample's time point label means: approximately 25 months on ibrutinib. The library came from the immunoSEQ multiplex PCR assay. The clones in this table, taken by TCRdb from immuneACCESS, are in-frame only. Not every clone is retained; where verified, under half of the shortfall comes from an unresolved V gene, and the cause of the rest is unknown. For this sample there are a few hundred thousand clones; roughly 70% appear just once. Of the sample, 15% is held by the ten largest clones. The input for sequencing was PBMCs, taken after 24 months of ibrutinib treatment. The receptors shown here come from a human donor with chronic lymphocytic leukemia.

The chain uses TRBV27 and TRBJ2-7, with 12 bases fitting TRBD2. Germline V gives CDR1 MNHEY, CDR2 SMNVEV (reference sequence). V trimming: 6 bases; J trimming: 5 bases; junction bases outside the gene matches: 5. The CDR3 has 14 residues. The CDR3 region has the DNA TGTGCCAGCAGCTCCCTAGCGGGAGGGGACGAGCAGTACTTC. As protein: CASSSLAGGDEQYF.

The J gene is TRBJ2-7, the V gene TRBV7-8; TRBD1 matches at 9 bases. Germline lookup yields CDR1 SGHVS and CDR2 FQNEAQ. The CDR3 totals 12 residues. The V segment lost 5 bases and the J segment 5 bases; nucleotides outside the gene matches: 1. The CDR3 is CASSRDRDEQYF. CDR3 sequence (DNA): TGTGCCAGCAGCAGGGACAGGGACGAGCAGTACTTC.

The gene calls are TRBV5-1 and TRBJ2-7; D may match TRBD1 or TRBD2 (5 bases each). Germline V gene lookup returns CDR1 SGHRS and CDR2 YFSETQ. Deletions cut 0 bases from V and 5 bases from J, with 15 bases between. The CDR3 runs 15 residues. Here the CDR3 DNA reads TGCGCCAGCAGCTTGGCGGCTAGGGACCCCGACGAGCAGTACTTC. Translated, it gives CASSLAARDPDEQYF.

This clone was counted a few times. CDR3 amino acids: CASRRTSGRDEQFF. In DNA form, the CDR3 reads TGTGCCAGCAGGAGGACTAGCGGGAGAGATGAGCAGTTCTTC. The chain is built from TRBV6-5 and TRBJ2-1; TRBD2 matches 13 bases. The germline CDR1 and CDR2 sequences are MNHEY and SVGAGI. This CDR3 is 14 amino acids long. The V segment lost 6 bases and the J segment 8 bases; nucleotides outside the gene matches: 4.

The rearrangement uses TRBV27 and TRBJ2-1, with no clear D. CDR1 is MNHEY, CDR2 SMNVEV, per germline (reference sequence). This CDR3 has 14 amino acids. V lost 5 bases to trimming and J lost 0 bases, with 8 bases between them. The CDR3 protein is CASSAAVSYNEQFF. The CDR3 region has the DNA TGTGCCAGCAGTGCTGCGGTCTCCTACAATGAGCAGTTCTTC.

This clone has just a few counts. This chain joins TRBV14 and TRBJ2-7, with D possibly matching TRBD2 (5 bases). CDR1 and CDR2 (germline): SGHDN, FVKESK. Trimming removed 1 base from V and 7 bases from J, with 11 bases in between. This CDR3 is built from 13 residues. DNA for the CDR3: TGTGCCAGCAGCCAAGCCCTGTGGACTGAGCAGTACTTC. Its translation: CASSQALWTEQYF.

This chain connects TRBV9 to TRBJ2-1; D gene uncertain. Germline CDR1 reads SGDLS; CDR2 reads YYNGEE. V was pared by 4 bases and J by 0 bases, with 14 bases between. The CDR3 sequence is 16 residues long. For the CDR3, the DNA is TGTGCCAGCAGCCTGTCCCATACGAGCTCCTACAATGAGCAGTTCTTC. Its translation: CASSLSHTSSYNEQFF.

The V gene is TRBV6-6, the J gene TRBJ2-1; D is ambiguous. CDR1 MNHNY and CDR2 SVGAGI come from the germline V gene (reference sequence). The CDR3 runs to 13 residues. Deletions cut 7 bases from V and 9 bases from J, with 16 bases between. The CDR3 protein is CASKYTVSAEQFF. The CDR3 nucleotides are TGTGCCAGCAAGTATACGGTGAGCGCTGAGCAGTTCTTC.

This chain uses TRBV5-1 with TRBJ1-1; 7 nucleotides line up with TRBD1. The CDR3 runs 17 residues. Germline V gene data show CDR1 as SGHRS and CDR2 as YFSETQ. J lost 1 base, V lost 4 bases, and 13 bases had no gene match. CDR3 coding DNA: TGCGCCAGCAGCCCGAGGCTCGAAGGGGGCCCGAACACTGAAGCTTTCTTT. Translating gives CASSPRLEGGPNTEAFF.

The chain carries TRBV29-1 and TRBJ2-2; no clear D. V lost 5 bases to trimming and J lost 3 bases, with 7 bases between them. Germline CDR1 reads SQVTM; CDR2 reads ANQGSEA. The CDR3 totals 12 residues. The CDR3 protein is CSVRPYTGELFF. In nucleotides, the CDR3 is TGCAGCGTTCGGCCATACACCGGGGAGCTGTTTTTT.